This T cell receptor (beta chain) was profiled in a study of cytomegalovirus exposure and HLA in healthy donors (dated by TCRdb to the late 2010s). Concerning the study at large: In an earlier analysis of 587 of the donors, around 300 Gb of sequence data and 100 million or so unique TCR beta sequences from 180 million or so T cells were reported. Approximately 300 gigabases of sequencing data and roughly 81 million unique TCR sequences made up an early release that covered several hundred HLA-typed donors. Of the approximately 400 genotyped donors, roughly 80% fell in the genetic ancestry cluster associated with self-reported Caucasian donors. The aim of the study was to test whether cataloging public T cell receptors could identify signatures of past pathogen exposure. The study profiled the T cell repertoires of 666 subjects by immunosequencing and related them to cytomegalovirus serostatus. In addition to the first cohort of 650 to 750 subjects, a separate validation cohort of 120 different subjects was used. High-throughput TCR immunosequencing, statistical association of individual TCRs with disease status, and machine learning were combined to predict cytomegalovirus infection status. In a later analysis, previously published TCR beta repertoires from 666 donors were re-analyzed and high-resolution HLA genotyping was added so that TCR occurrence patterns could be studied. In the later analysis, no new phenotypic data were used to find candidate immune exposures; instead, reliance was placed on TCR beta sequences and their occurrence across donors. An earlier analysis of several hundred of the donors used high-throughput TCR beta sequencing to judge whether each TCR beta V gene segment behaved as functional or pseudogenic. Donor age, sex, ethnicity and CMV serostatus were compiled together with the repertoire data. A later genetic analysis used genome-wide SNP genotypes for about 55% of the 666 donors, treating that subset as a discovery cohort. All discovery cohort repertoires had been generated using a single sequencing platform. Class I and class II HLA loci were covered by the typing at four-digit resolution. Typing coverage differed by locus: A, B, C, DRB1 and DQB1 were typed in about 620-640 donors, DQA1 in roughly 510, DPA1 in around 580, and DPB1 in 400 to 490. About five DR-DQ haplotypes were treated as single units for association and clustering because of strong linkage in the cohort. Across 300 to 400 genotyped donors of the cohort, an average of approximately 220,000 unique TCR beta nucleotide sequences per donor were sequenced, and 15% to 20% of those sequences were non-productive.

The cohort consisted of 670 or so healthy bone marrow donors. At the time of sampling, all cohort members were nominally healthy, though unrecorded immune exposures were likely present. The donor was CMV seropositive and was included in the group of 250 to 300 seropositive cohort members. A peripheral blood sample was provided by each donor, and peripheral blood mononuclear cells were used for TCR beta sequencing. The Qiagen DNeasy Blood Extraction Kit was used to extract genomic DNA from the blood cell samples. V loses 0 bases of germline sequence and J loses 0 bases, and the interval between the two ends is 9 bases. The germline V gene (reference sequence) sets CDR1 to MNHEY and CDR2 to SMNVEV. The CDR3, cysteine through phenylalanine, is 16 amino acids long. The entry retains the CDR3 DNA only, 48 bases that are in frame from base 1. Library preparation used the immunoSEQ multiplex PCR assay. The multiplex PCR relied on a mix of 60 forward primers for TCR Vbeta segments and 13 reverse primers for TCR Jbeta segments. Amplification of the CDR3 region of rearranged TCR beta genes was performed with a multiplex PCR assay on genomic DNA. Amplified TCR beta libraries were sequenced as 87-base-pair reads on the Illumina HiSeq System. The study's processing was this. A later analysis tallied around 87 million unique TCR beta chains across the 650 to 750 repertoires, and around 12 million of those chains were shared by two or more donors. Raw reads were error-corrected and collapsed into unique sequences by a nearest-neighbor algorithm in which closely related sequences were merged to remove PCR and sequencing errors. To assign V, D and J gene segments, CDR3 sequences were aligned to IMGT reference sequences. For a sequence to be retained, a match of at least six nucleotides was required to both a V gene segment and a J gene segment. Rearrangements were called productive when the CDR3 lacked stop codons and stayed in frame with V and J; all others were non-productive. Following IMGT convention, CDR3 was defined as the stretch from the second conserved V-encoded cysteine up to the conserved J-encoded phenylalanine. Sequences without an unambiguous match to a single V gene segment were excluded from the earlier analysis of a few hundred of the donors. In an earlier analysis of some 590 of the donors, V segments were called functional above 56.7% productive rearrangements and were called segregating when the between-donor standard deviation exceeded 5%. A statistical classification framework was built to diagnose cytomegalovirus status from the catalog of TCR beta chain sequences. In a later analysis, V and J genes were assigned by comparing TCR nucleotide sequences against IMGT/GENE-DB human TR gene sequences. In a later analysis, CDR3 sequences and most-parsimonious VDJ recombination scenarios were assigned using the TCRdist pipeline. In a later analysis, each TCR beta chain was defined by its CDR3 amino acid sequence together with its V-gene family, and reads lacking a unique V-gene family were excluded. A later analysis removed 450 to 600 highly shared, low-generation-probability nucleotide sequences to deal with suspected cross-contamination and a sequencing artifact. In a later analysis, a clonal expansion index was calculated for each public chain from normalized within-repertoire ranks of inferred template counts. Generation probabilities in a later analysis came from a VDJ recombination model fitted to out-of-frame rearrangements, and those results were checked against IGoR. Hypergeometric tests were used in a later analysis to score TCR-TCR, TCR-HLA and TCR-CMV co-occurrence, with a repertoire-size bias correction applied to the TCR pairs. In a later analysis, false discovery rates were estimated by permuting HLA or CMV assignments 20 times. In a later analysis, co-occurring TCRs were grouped using DBSCAN, and TCRdist sequence similarity was added for clustering within HLA-allele-positive subsets. For co-occurrence clustering, repertoires with fewer than 30,000 or more than 120,000 public chains were excluded, along with five repertoires with anomalous nucleotide sharing. TCRdb limited this immuneACCESS table to in-frame rearrangements with V and J called. A share of clones is missing; checked studies link under half to unresolved V genes, and the rest is unexplained. The V and J calls and clone size were taken over from that table, and D and trimming were inferred from the DNA. The sample profile shows around 140,000 clones; around 77% of them were found once. The biggest ten clones account for 4.2% of the sample.

Summary of the overall study and its limitations: In an earlier analysis of fewer than 700 of the donors, most TCR beta V segments appeared in productive rearrangements about 87% or about 30% of the time, broadly matching IMGT annotations. It was suggested by the authors that the approach could potentially be generalized to other disease states and immunological phenotypes. A further reported finding was that TCR beta sequences accurately predicted the HLA-A and HLA-B alleles for most subjects in the first cohort. A cluster of highly shared sequence variants was judged likely to be a technical artifact of the sequencing pipeline. Because counts were too low, more than 15 rarely observed V segments, including chromosome 9 orphons, were excluded from the earlier analysis of about 500 of the donors. A later analysis found that TCR association rates varied across HLA loci, with DRB1 alleles showing the most associated TCRs and HLA-C alleles the fewest. For the cohort, immune exposure information was limited to CMV serostatus. While some public TCRs were present in many individuals, most TCR sequences turned up only very rarely across donors. The presence/absence analyses assumed that sequencing depth was roughly uniform across donors, and that assumption may not be true. Compared with the approximately 670-donor mean, donors in an Asian-associated ancestry cluster had fewer N-insertions in productive TCRs, according to a later genetic analysis. A later analysis found that most CMV-associated TCR beta chains appeared HLA-restricted, with HLA associations seemingly driven largely by CMV exposure. A later analysis found that HLA-associated TCR beta chains were more clonally expanded and had lower generation probabilities than equally common non-associated chains. Because some donors lacked HLA typing at each locus, the association tests relied only on the typed subset. When HLA alleles, especially DR and DQ, strongly co-occurred, TCR associations were difficult to assign to individual alleles. According to a later analysis, parvovirus B19, influenza, CMV and Epstein-Barr virus appeared linked to several top co-occurrence clusters. Cytomegalovirus status was reported to be diagnosed by the classifier with high specificity and sensitivity in both the original and validation cohorts. Correlated functional status among segregating V segments might be attributable to linkage disequilibrium, but an unknown experimental factor could not be ruled out. The study gave a list of 150 to 200 TCR beta chains associated with cytomegalovirus. In vitro tests confirmed that a few of the cytomegalovirus-associated TCR beta chains recognize cytomegalovirus antigens. Some IMGT-functional V segments, including TRBV6-2 and TRBV6-3, could not be distinguished by the 87-base-pair reads and were therefore excluded. This cohort had only TCR beta chains sequenced, and the lack of alpha or paired-chain data limited which features could be detected. In a later genetic analysis, a missense DCLRE1C variant was associated with V-gene and J-gene trimming of TCR beta chains, and the association was replicated in an independent cohort. In a later analysis, some 17,000 TCR beta sequences were associated with specific HLA alleles at a false discovery rate of 0.05.

For this clone: The target of this receptor is not known. Base qualities are not recorded, but no much larger clone differs from it by a single base.

The receptor was derived from a male donor in good health and CMV-seropositive. The sequenced sample was PBMCs. The sequence is built from TRBV27 and TRBJ2-4, with the D gene too uncertain to name. The DNA sequence reads TGTGCCAGCAGTTTATCCCTACGGTTAGCCAAAAACATTCAGTACTTC. Its product reads: CASSLSLRLAKNIQYF.